This TCR beta chain was documented in a study of T cells in tuberculosis. This CDR3 spans 13 amino acids. The germline CDR1 and CDR2 sequences are MGHRA and YSYEKL. V was trimmed by 4 bases and J by 1 base, leaving 7 bases between them. Time point denoted: new active TB diagnosis, blood taken before or within 7 days of starting treatment. Confirmation came from sputum smear and/or culture positivity for M. tuberculosis. Generated by immunoSEQ multiplex PCR, the TCRdb table keeps only in-frame clones and is missing some. The data show around 30,000 clones, roughly 93% seen once. The genes are TRBV4-1 and TRBJ1-1; D gene ambiguous. This clonotype was sampled from an adult with tuberculosis. This specimen consisted of PBMCs, obtained at tuberculosis diagnosis. The CDR3 DNA reads as TGCGCCAGCAGCCGGACTGAGAACACTGAAGCTTTCTTT. Amino acids: CASSRTENTEAFF.